These 31 T cell receptor beta chains came from one sample sequenced in a study of regulatory T cells in long-lasting Graves disease. Time point meaning: newly diagnosed GD, antithyroid drugs for less than 3 months. The TCR library was prepared using RNA isolated from PBMCs. Combining iRepertoire HTBI primers with Arm-PCR of CDR3 regions, the authors built TCR beta libraries. TCRdb ran MiXCR on the multiplex PCR reads and lists one entry per CDR3 protein. Of about 200,000 distinct CDR3 sequences listed, approximately 20% were seen once; the top ten hold roughly a fifth. This specimen consisted of peripheral blood mononuclear cells (PBMCs), obtained at new diagnosis, from a patient treated with antithyroid drugs. These receptors were obtained from a female donor with Graves disease.

This clonotype showed up just a few times. The V gene is TRBV19, the J gene TRBJ1-2; D not resolved. This CDR3 region has 15 residues. From germline, CDR1 is LNHDA and CDR2 SQIVND (reference sequence). V lost 1 base to trimming and J lost 8 bases, with 17 bases between them. The CDR3 here is CASSIGATVKGGYTF. DNA for the CDR3: TGTGCCAGTAGTATAGGGGCTACGGTGAAAGGAGGCTACACCTTC.

V gene TRBV19 combines with J gene TRBJ1-2; perhaps TRBD1 as D (5 bases). Germline-derived CDR1 and CDR2 are LNHDA and SQIVND (reference sequence). This CDR3 has 13 residues. V dropped 9 bases and J dropped 7 bases, with 18 bases sitting between them. CDR3 protein: CASYRSLGAGYTF. CDR3 sequence (DNA): TGTGCCAGCTACAGGTCCCTTGGGGCTGGCTACACCTTC. The full variable domain, rest sourced from reference TRBV19 and TRBJ1-2, is DGGITQSPKYLFRKEGQNVTLSCEQNLNHDAMYWYRQDPGQGLRLIYYSQIVNDFQKGDIAEGYSVSREKKESFPLTVTSAQKNPTAFYLCASYRSLGAGYTFGSGTRLTVV.

This clonotype is medium-sized by share. The rearrangement joins TRBV28 to TRBJ2-5; the D is unclear. The CDR3 totals 12 residues. V was pared by 5 bases and J by 4 bases, with 8 bases between. The germline V gene has CDR1 MDHEN and CDR2 SYDVKM. Here the CDR3 reads CASSPNRETQYF. The CDR3 DNA is TGTGCCAGCAGTCCTAATCGAGAGACCCAGTACTTC.

In this sample, this clonotype turned up many times. This chain joins TRBV18 and TRBJ1-1, with D possibly being TRBD1 (6 bases). Trimming took off 6 bases at V and 7 bases at J, with 21 bases between the two ends. The CDR3 covers 15 residues. Germline V lookup: CDR1 KGHSH, CDR2 LQKENI. The CDR3 region is CASSRERAGGFEAFF. DNA of the CDR3: TGTGCCAGCTCGCGAGAGAGGGCTGGGGGCTTTGAAGCTTTCTTT.

This clonotype was seen ten or more times. The genes are TRBV28 and TRBJ1-2; no firm D call. The germline V gene has CDR1 MDHEN and CDR2 SYDVKM. CDR3 length: 13 amino acids. V lost 5 bases to trimming and J lost 4 bases, with 11 bases between them. The CDR3 DNA follows: TGTGCCAGCAGTCCCTTAGGCCTCTATGGCTACACCTTC. Protein sequence: CASSPLGLYGYTF.

At least ten counts were recorded for this clonotype. The J gene is TRBJ2-3, the V gene TRBV7-3; D is possibly TRBD2 (6 bases). V gave up 2 bases and J gave up 0 bases, with 12 bases separating them. The CDR3 is 16 amino acids. Germline V gene lookup returns CDR1 SGHTA and CDR2 FQGTGA. The CDR3 reads CASSLLGSTSTDTQYF. The CDR3 DNA sequence: TGTGCCAGCAGCTTACTCGGGAGCACTAGCACAGATACGCAGTATTTT.

This clonotype occurred many times. The genes are TRBV7-2 and TRBJ1-6; a possible D gene is TRBD1 (5 bases). Germline V gives CDR1 SGHTA, CDR2 FQGNSA. CDR3 length: 13 amino acids. The V end was cut by 5 bases, the J end by 7 bases, with 9 bases between. The CDR3 DNA reads as TGTGCCAGCAGCAATCCAGGGAATTCACCCCTCCACTTT. Its protein product is CASSNPGNSPLHF.

This clonotype has a count of ten or more. The J gene is TRBJ2-7, the V gene TRBV4-2, with TRBD2 matching 12 bases. V shed 5 bases and J 5 bases; nucleotides not matched to a gene: 13. This CDR3 region has 17 residues. Germline V lookup: CDR1 LGHNA, CDR2 YNFKEQ. CDR3 DNA: TGTGCCAGCAGCTCGGTATTACTAGCGGGAGGAGCGAACGAGCAGTACTTC. Its protein is CASSSVLLAGGANEQYF.

The gene calls are TRBV7-2 and TRBJ2-5, with 10 positions matching TRBD2. The CDR3 is 16 residues long. Germline trimming cut 5 bases from V and 4 bases from J; bases unmatched to any gene: 10. CDR1 SGHTA and CDR2 FQGNSA come from the germline V gene. CDR3 sequence: CASSPPTSGTRETQYF. DNA of the CDR3: TGTGCCAGCAGCCCCCCAACTAGCGGGACTCGAGAGACCCAGTACTTC.

At least ten counts were recorded for this clonotype. V usage is TRBV12-3 or TRBV12-4 and J usage is TRBJ1-5; unclear D gene. V was trimmed by 1 base and J by 3 bases, leaving 10 bases between them. The CDR3 runs to 15 residues. The CDR3 spells CASSLGRILNQPQHF. In DNA form, the CDR3 reads TGTGCCAGCAGTTTAGGACGGATCCTCAATCAGCCCCAGCATTTT.

This clonotype was counted only a few times. The CDR3 nucleotides are TGTGCCAGCTCTAGGGGAGTACAAGGGTCTTACTCTGGGGCCAACGTCCTGACTTTC. Amino acids: CASSRGVQGSYSGANVLTF. J is TRBJ2-6 and V is TRBV18; D tentatively fits TRBD1 or TRBD2 (5 bases each). Trimming removed 6 bases from V and 0 bases from J, with 21 bases in between. The CDR3 totals 19 residues. CDR1 and CDR2 from the germline V gene are KGHSH and LQKENI.

Points on this clonotype: A much larger clone lies one base from this, so it may be a read error. No conserved phenylalanine or tryptophan ends this CDR3, so it is likely a read error. The chain is built from TRBV15 and TRBJ2-1, with 7 positions matching TRBD2. Trimming removed 1 base from V and 7 bases from J; junction bases left unmatched: 7. The CDR3 has 15 amino acids. Germline V gene lookup returns CDR1 LNHNV and CDR2 YYDKDF (reference sequence). CDR3 nucleotide sequence: TGTGCCACCAGCAGAGTGGGCGGGAGTGTAAATGAGCAGTTCCTC. This codes for CATSRVGGSVNEQFL.

Ten or more counts support this clonotype. The rearrangement uses TRBV5-1 and TRBJ2-6, with TRBD2 as a possible D gene (6 bases). V lost 2 bases to trimming and J lost 3 bases, with 9 bases between them. Germline CDR1 reads SGHRS; CDR2 reads YFSETQ. The CDR3 contains 15 residues. The CDR3 DNA reads TGCGCCAGCAGCTTCCCGGAGGGTGGGGCCAACGTCCTGACTTTC. This codes for CASSFPEGGANVLTF.

There are many counts of this clonotype. The chain recombines TRBV20-1 with TRBJ2-2; TRBD1 aligns across 9 bases. The CDR3 length is 14 residues. Trimming cost V 6 bases and J 1 base; bases outside gene matches: 3. Germline-derived CDR1 and CDR2 are DFQATT and SNEGSKA (reference sequence). The CDR3, as DNA: TGCAGTGCCTGGGGACAGGGGAACACCGGGGAGCTGTTTTTT. It specifies CSAWGQGNTGELFF.

The chain couples TRBV10-3 to TRBJ1-4; D might be TRBD1 (5 bases). Trimming removed 1 base at V and 3 bases at J, with 6 bases between. Germline V gene lookup returns CDR1 ENHRY and CDR2 SYGVKD. The CDR3 is 14 amino acids. DNA for the CDR3: TGTGCCATCAGTGAGTGGGGGTCTAATGAAAAACTGTTTTTT. Translating it yields CAISEWGSNEKLFF.

Many counts were recorded for this clonotype. The chain employs TRBV10-2 and TRBJ2-1; 7 bases align to TRBD2. Germline assignment: CDR1 WSHSY and CDR2 SAAADI. There are 16 residues in the CDR3. V lost 2 bases to trimming and J lost 4 bases; unmatched junction nucleotides: 8. CDR3 DNA: TGCGCCAGCAGTGAGATTCGGCTAGCGGTATACAATGAGCAGTTCTTC. Encoded protein: CASSEIRLAVYNEQFF.

The DNA of the CDR3 is TGTGCCAGCAGTCGGGACAGCCGCCGTACCGGCTACACCTTC. This codes for CASSRDSRRTGYTF. The rearrangement joins TRBV12-3 or TRBV12-4 to TRBJ1-2, with 7 bases that match TRBD1. The CDR3 consists of 14 residues. Trimming took 5 bases from V and 8 from J; bases not matched to a gene: 11.

This clonotype was counted many times. V and J are TRBV11-2 and TRBJ2-1; 10 nucleotides line up with TRBD1. Germline trimming cut 3 bases from V and 10 bases from J; bases unmatched to any gene: 6. This CDR3 contains 14 residues. CDR1 SGHAT and CDR2 FQNNGV come from the germline V gene. CDR3 sequence reads: CASSFSDRGQEQFF. The CDR3 DNA follows: TGTGCCAGCAGCTTTTCTGACAGGGGGCAGGAGCAGTTCTTC.

The chain links TRBV19 to TRBJ2-1, with 7 nucleotides matching TRBD2. Losses at the gene ends were 2 bases for V and 7 bases for J; bases not matched to a gene: 8. The length of the CDR3 is 15 residues. Germline V CDR1 and CDR2: LNHDA, SQIVND (reference sequence). The CDR3 loop is CASSIWGRAGNEQFF. The DNA of the CDR3 is TGTGCCAGTAGTATATGGGGGAGGGCCGGGAATGAGCAGTTCTTC.

This clonotype has at least ten counts. V and J are TRBV10-3 and TRBJ2-7, with 8 bases identical to TRBD1. There are 13 residues in the CDR3. Looked up from germline, CDR1 is ENHRY and CDR2 is SYGVKD. V shed 3 bases and J 3 bases; nucleotides not matched to a gene: 1. The CDR3 sequence: CAISDDRGYEQYF. DNA for the CDR3: TGTGCCATCAGTGATGACAGGGGCTACGAGCAGTACTTC.

This clonotype was counted many times. V usage is TRBV2 and J usage is TRBJ1-1; D call uncertain. The CDR3 consists of 11 residues. Germline loops: CDR1 SNHLY, CDR2 FYNNEI. Trimming pared 2 bases from V and 10 bases from J, leaving 8 bases between. CDR3 coding DNA: TGTGCCAGCAGTGAATGGTGGGGAGCTTTCTTT. Its protein is CASSEWWGAFF.

This clonotype has ten or more counts. The V gene is TRBV12-3 or TRBV12-4, the J gene TRBJ1-1; D perhaps matches TRBD1 (6 bases). This CDR3 contains 15 residues. The germline V and J ends were trimmed by 6 bases and 4 bases, with 18 bases remaining between them. The CDR3 reads CASSNTGRGGTEAFF. CDR3 bases: TGTGCCAGCAGCAACACAGGGAGGGGTGGCACTGAAGCTTTCTTT.

This clonotype showed up just a few times. V is TRBV9 and J is TRBJ1-1; D perhaps matches TRBD1 (5 bases). The CDR3 consists of 14 residues. Trimming removed 3 bases from V and 3 bases from J, with 12 bases in between. Germline V lookup: CDR1 SGDLS, CDR2 YYNGEE. This CDR3 is CASSGGGVDTEAFF. In DNA, the CDR3 is TGTGCCAGCAGCGGGGGGGGGGTGGACACTGAAGCTTTCTTT.

On this clonotype: With a much larger clone just one base away, this may be a read error. The chain uses TRBV12-5 and TRBJ2-2; no definite D call. Germline V gene sequence: CDR1 LGHNT, CDR2 FRNRAP. The CDR3 is made up of 13 amino acids. The CDR3 DNA reads TGTGATAGTGGACCCAATCTCGGCGGGGAGCTGTTTTTT. Its protein product is CDSGPNLGGELFF.

This clonotype was picked up many times. The rearrangement links TRBV6-2 or TRBV6-3 to TRBJ2-3, with D unresolved. This CDR3 comprises 11 residues. Per the germline V gene, CDR1 is MNHEY and CDR2 is SVGEGT. The V end was cut by 7 bases, the J end by 12 bases, with 14 bases between. CDR3: CASNTLGPQYF. In nucleotides, the CDR3 is TGTGCCAGCAATACCCTCGGGCCACAGTATTTT.

The table lists this clonotype with many counts. The CDR3 DNA is TGCAGTGCCTCTCTTGGGGGAGGGCTAGCCAAAAACATTCAGTACTTC. This translates into CSASLGGGLAKNIQYF. The chain carries TRBV20-1 and TRBJ2-4; the match to TRBD2 covers 7 bases. This CDR3 has 16 residues. J gave up 0 bases and V 6 bases, and 11 bases lay outside the gene matches. Per germline, CDR1 DFQATT and CDR2 SNEGSKA (reference sequence).

This clonotype was detected ten times or more. The gene calls are TRBV11-2 and TRBJ1-3; D call uncertain. This CDR3 is built from 12 residues. The V and J ends lost 8 bases and 2 bases respectively, with 7 bases between them. Germline CDR1 and CDR2: SGHAT and FQNNGV. CDR3 DNA sequence: TGTGCCAGCGGCCAGACTGGAAACACCATATATTTT. The encoded protein is CASGQTGNTIYF.

This clonotype was detected many times. The chain links TRBV9 to TRBJ2-5; 7 positions match TRBD2. Trimming cost V 4 bases and J 4 bases; bases outside gene matches: 13. Looked up from germline, CDR1 is SGDLS and CDR2 is YYNGEE. The CDR3 consists of 16 residues. CDR3 amino acids: CASSPPGTTVGETQYF. CDR3 nucleotide sequence: TGTGCCAGCAGCCCCCCCGGGACTACGGTGGGAGAGACCCAGTACTTC. Filled out from reference TRBV9 and TRBJ2-5, the complete variable domain reads DSGVTQTPKHLITATGQRVTLRCSPRSGDLSVYWYQQSLDQGLQFLIQYYNGEERAKGNILERFSAQQFPDLHSELNLSSLELGDSALYFCASSPPGTTVGETQYFGPGTRLLVL.

CDR3: CSAQGDTEAFF. CDR3 nucleotide sequence: TGCAGTGCTCAAGGGGACACTGAAGCTTTCTTT. V and J are TRBV20-1 and TRBJ1-1; possibly TRBD1 for D (5 bases). V lost 5 bases and J 3 bases, leaving 7 bases between the germline ends. The CDR3 consists of 11 residues. Germline lookup yields CDR1 DFQATT and CDR2 SNEGSKA (reference sequence).

At least ten counts were recorded for this clonotype. The rearrangement joins TRBV5-4 to TRBJ2-7; the D gene is possibly TRBD2 (6 bases). Germline loops: CDR1 SGHNT, CDR2 YYREEE (reference sequence). V shed 4 bases and J shed 2 bases, with 10 bases lying between them. The CDR3 length is 13 residues. CDR3 residues: CASSGGAAYEQYF. As DNA, the CDR3 is TGTGCCAGCAGCGGCGGGGCTGCCTACGAGCAGTACTTC.

V usage is TRBV12-3 or TRBV12-4 and J usage is TRBJ2-2, with D tentatively TRBD1 or TRBD2 (6 bases each). Deletions cut 5 bases from V and 3 bases from J, with 19 bases between. The CDR3 is 17 residues long. The CDR3 DNA sequence: TGTGCCAGCAGTCTCTACTGGGGGGCGGCTGACACCGGGGAGCTGTTTTTT. This gives the protein CASSLYWGAADTGELFF.